This T cell receptor beta chain was recovered during a study of control samples from healthy donors and cancer patients. The CDR3 loop spans 17 amino acids. Trimming removed 6 bases from V and 0 bases from J; junction bases left unmatched: 12. CDR1 is SNHLY and CDR2 is FYNNEI in the germline V gene. Generated by immunoSEQ multiplex PCR, the TCRdb table keeps only in-frame clones and is missing some. The sample holds about 110,000 clones, about 89% seen once. This sequence was found in a woman aged 45-65 years in good health. The rearrangement links TRBV2 to TRBJ1-1, with 8 positions matching TRBD1. Sequenced: blood. This chain's CDR3 is CASRGQAELAMNTEAFF. Here the CDR3 DNA reads TGTGCCAGCAGGGGACAGGCCGAACTCGCTATGAACACTGAAGCTTTCTTT.